Listed below are T cell receptor beta chains from one sample, sequenced in a study of shared clonotypes between healthy human individuals. The assay was immunoSEQ multiplex PCR, and TCRdb's table has in-frame clones only and misses some. The sample lists around 370,000 clones; 90% to 98% were seen once. Sequenced input: memory CD8+ T cells sorted from blood. The receptors derive from a man aged 25 to 40 in good health. Each CDR3 is given with its conserved first and last residue. The D gene is left open where the match is weak.

TRBV29-1	TRBJ1-2	NA	CSVEELVYGYTF	TGCAGCGTTGAGGAGTTGGTCTATGGCTACACCTTC
TRBV14	TRBJ1-5	NA	CASNQPQHF	TGTGCCAGCAATCAGCCCCAGCATTTT
TRBV20-1	TRBJ1-5	TRBD1	CSATGGQPQHF	TGCAGTGCTACAGGGGGACAGCCCCAGCATTTT
TRBV30	TRBJ2-1	TRBD2	CAWSVGAGGTREQFF	TGTGCCTGGAGTGTCGGGGCGGGAGGGACCCGTGAGCAGTTCTTC
TRBV5-4	TRBJ2-1	NA	CASSSGQTYNEQFF	TGTGCCAGCAGCTCCGGACAGACCTACAATGAGCAGTTCTTC
TRBV5-1	TRBJ1-2	NA	CASSLEFPPVGYTF	TGCGCCAGCAGCTTGGAGTTCCCCCCTGTTGGCTACACCTTC
TRBV4-1	TRBJ2-6	TRBD1	CASSPGTDLSGANVLTF	TGCGCCAGCAGCCCCGGGACAGATCTATCTGGGGCCAACGTCCTGACTTTC
TRBV5-4	TRBJ1-1	NA	CASSLGVLRGNTEAFF	TGTGCCAGCAGCTTGGGCGTTTTAAGGGGGAACACTGAAGCTTTCTTT
TRBV28	TRBJ2-7	TRBD2	CASSFGSGGQYEQYF	TGTGCCAGCAGTTTTGGGTCGGGGGGGCAATACGAGCAGTACTTC
TRBV5-6	TRBJ2-3	NA	CASSLSDTQYF	TGTGCTAGCAGCTTGTCAGATACGCAGTATTTT
TRBV19	TRBJ2-6	NA	CASSIVGHSGANVLTF	TGTGCCAGTAGTATAGTGGGTCACTCTGGGGCCAACGTCCTGACTTTC
TRBV6-1	TRBJ1-5	NA	CASSELGGNQPQHF	TGTGCCAGCAGTGAACTCGGGGGAAATCAGCCCCAGCATTTT
TRBV7-2	TRBJ2-1	NA	CASSLAVQRRTVEQFF	TGTGCCAGCAGCTTAGCCGTCCAGCGGAGGACTGTTGAGCAGTTCTTC
TRBV9	TRBJ2-3	TRBD2	CASSPRLAGYTDTQYF	TGTGCCAGCAGCCCCCGACTAGCGGGTTACACAGATACGCAGTATTTT
TRBV11-2	TRBJ2-1	TRBD1	CASSLAGTAPLF	TGTGCCAGCAGCTTAGCTGGGACAGCTCCCCTCTTC
TRBV5-1	TRBJ2-2	TRBD2	CASSLLAGAGELFF	TGCGCCAGCAGTCTACTAGCGGGAGCCGGGGAGCTGTTTTTT
TRBV10-3	TRBJ1-1	NA	CAISVDRAMTEAFF	TGTGCCATCAGTGTAGACAGAGCTATGACTGAAGCTTTCTTT
TRBV28	TRBJ2-7	TRBD1	CASSYYRPGQGNEQYF	TGTGCCAGCAGCTATTACCGACCGGGACAGGGTAACGAGCAGTACTTC
TRBV4-3	TRBJ2-1	NA	CASSQDLGAPSNEQFF	TGCGCCAGCAGCCAAGATTTGGGCGCCCCTAGTAATGAGCAGTTCTTC
TRBV27	TRBJ2-2	TRBD1	CASSLSRTGTGELFF	TGTGCCAGCAGTTTATCCCGGACAGGGACCGGGGAGCTGTTTTTT